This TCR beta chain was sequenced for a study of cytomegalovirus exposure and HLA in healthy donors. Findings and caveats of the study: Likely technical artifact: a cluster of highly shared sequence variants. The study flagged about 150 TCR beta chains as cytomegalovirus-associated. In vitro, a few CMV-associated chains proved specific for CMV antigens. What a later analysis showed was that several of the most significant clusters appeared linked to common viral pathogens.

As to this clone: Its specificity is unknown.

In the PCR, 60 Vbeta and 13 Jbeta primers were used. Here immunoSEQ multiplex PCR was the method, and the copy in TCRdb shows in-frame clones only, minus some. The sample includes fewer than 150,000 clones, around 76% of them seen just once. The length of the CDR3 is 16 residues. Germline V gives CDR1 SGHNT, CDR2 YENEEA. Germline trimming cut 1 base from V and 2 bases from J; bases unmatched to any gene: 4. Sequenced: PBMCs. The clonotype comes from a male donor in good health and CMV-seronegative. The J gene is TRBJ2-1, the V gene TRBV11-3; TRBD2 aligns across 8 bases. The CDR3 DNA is TGTGCCAGCAGCTTAGGAGTAGCGGGAACCTACAATGAGCAGTTCTTC. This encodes CASSLGVAGTYNEQFF. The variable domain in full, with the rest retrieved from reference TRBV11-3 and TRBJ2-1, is EAGVVQSPRYKIIEKKQPVAFWCNPISGHNTLYWYLQNLGQGPELLIRYENEEAVDDSQLPKDRFSAERLKGVDSTLKIQPAELGDSAVYLCASSLGVAGTYNEQFFGPGTRLTVL.